The 12 T cell receptor beta chains below were found in one sample sequenced in a study of T cell repertoires in cytomegalovirus infection. TCRdb re-derived calls from the reads in MiXCR, one entry per CDR3 protein. Of approximately 400,000 distinct CDR3 sequences in the sample, approximately 31% are singletons; the top ten hold roughly an eighth. The material sequenced was PBMCs. These receptor sequences come from a human donor in good health (CMV status not recorded). Some clones in this sample may be carry-over from other donors' samples.

This chain uses TRBV20-1 with TRBJ2-5; 7 bases agree with TRBD2. Germline V gene lookup returns CDR1 DFQATT and CDR2 SNEGSKA (reference sequence). CDR3 length: 13 amino acids. V was clipped by 5 bases and J by 1 base; unmatched bases: 4. CDR3 DNA sequence: TGCAGTGCTGTCAGCGGGGTCCAAGAGACCCAGTACTTC. As protein: CSAVSGVQETQYF.

The chain is built from TRBV20-1 and TRBJ2-5; a weak D match, TRBD2 (6 bases). V was shortened by 6 bases and J by 2 bases, with 19 bases between the two germline ends. The CDR3 is made up of 15 amino acids. Germline loops: CDR1 DFQATT, CDR2 SNEGSKA (reference sequence). DNA for the CDR3: TGCAGTGCGGACGACTCGGGTAGCGGACAAGAGACCCAGTACTTC. Protein: CSADDSGSGQETQYF.

Remarks on this clonotype: Germline is not matched at one junction end, which may reflect a read error. V is TRBV7-2 and J is TRBJ2-3; D gene uncertain. Germline V gene data show CDR1 as SGHTA and CDR2 as FQGNSA. The CDR3 sequence is 16 residues long. CDR3 bases: TGTTCCAGCAGCTCCGCGTCTAGAATTAGCACATATACGCATTATTTT. Encoded protein: CSSSSASRISTYTHYF.

This clonotype was seen only a few times. This chain connects TRBV20-1 to TRBJ1-2, with 7 bases lining up with TRBD1. CDR3 size: 20 residues. Germline CDR1 DFQATT, CDR2 SNEGSKA (reference sequence). Trimming took 2 bases from V and 3 from J; bases not matched to a gene: 24. CDR3 in amino acids: CSARQTGQTQFDVLDYGYTF. CDR3 nucleotide sequence: TGCAGTGCTAGACAGACAGGGCAGACCCAGTTCGATGTCCTGGACTATGGCTACACCTTC.

This chain connects TRBV6-1 to TRBJ2-3, with TRBD2 matching over 11 bases. The germline V gene has CDR1 MNHNS and CDR2 SASEGT. The CDR3 length is 15 residues. Unmatched junction bases numbered 6, after V lost 6 bases and J lost 4 bases. Here the CDR3 reads CASSTLAGGSDTQYF. The CDR3 DNA sequence: TGTGCCAGCAGCACCCTAGCGGGGGGTTCAGATACGCAGTATTTT.

With regard to this clonotype: A read error may account for a junction end that differs from germline. The chain is built from TRBV11-2 and TRBJ2-3, with D perhaps TRBD1 (5 bases). Germline CDR1 and CDR2: SGHAT and FQNNGV. This CDR3 has 13 amino acids. CDR3 protein: CASILGVADTQYF. The CDR3, as DNA: TGTGCAAGCATCTTAGGGGTTGCAGATACGCAGTATTTT.

This clonotype was counted ten times or more. J is TRBJ1-2 and V is TRBV7-2; 8 nucleotides align to TRBD1. V lost 4 bases to trimming and J lost 9 bases; unmatched junction nucleotides: 7. This CDR3 spans 13 amino acids. Germline V CDR1 and CDR2: SGHTA, FQGNSA. In DNA, the CDR3 is TGTGCCAGCAGCTCAGGACAGGGTCGGCGCTACACCTTC. The encoded protein is CASSSGQGRRYTF.

There are a few counts of this clonotype. V gene TRBV3-1 combines with J gene TRBJ2-3, with D perhaps assigned TRBD1 or TRBD2 (6 bases each). CDR1 is LGHDT and CDR2 is YNNKEL in the germline V gene (reference sequence). Trimming shortened V by 1 base and J by 5 bases, and 13 bases separated the two germline ends. CDR3 size: 15 residues. The CDR3 nucleotides are TGTGCCAGCAGCCAAGCGGGGGCCGGGGGAGATACGCAGTATTTT. This encodes CASSQAGAGGDTQYF.

V usage is TRBV15 and J usage is TRBJ1-2; D is perhaps TRBD1 (5 bases). CDR1 is LNHNV and CDR2 is YYDKDF in the germline V gene (reference sequence). V was shortened by 5 bases and J by 1 base, with 11 bases between the two germline ends. This CDR3 is built from 14 residues. CDR3 bases: TGTGCCACCAGCGGCGGGGGAGGTAACTATGGCTACACCTTC. Translation gives CATSGGGGNYGYTF.

On this clonotype: A single base separates this from a much larger clone, so it may be a read error. The chain uses TRBV7-6 and TRBJ2-3, with 13 bases fitting TRBD2. J lost 7 bases, V lost 5 bases, and 12 bases had no gene match. This CDR3 region has 17 residues. Germline V gene data show CDR1 as SGHVS and CDR2 as FNYEAQ. CDR3 sequence reads: CASSLRGTSGEENTQYF. The CDR3 coding sequence is TGTGCCAGCAGCCTAAGGGGGACTAGCGGGGAAGAGAATACGCAGTATTTT.

The gene calls are TRBV7-2 and TRBJ2-7; no clear D gene. The CDR3 sequence is 15 residues long. Germline loops: CDR1 SGHTA, CDR2 FQGNSA. V lost 1 base and J lost 4, with 14 bases in between. CDR3 sequence (DNA): TGTGCCAGCAGCTTAGTGATCGGACCTAAGTACGAGCAGTACTTC. Encoded protein: CASSLVIGPKYEQYF.

This clonotype appeared a few times. V is TRBV7-2 and J is TRBJ2-2; 8 nucleotides align to TRBD1. Germline V gene data show CDR1 as SGHTA and CDR2 as FQGNSA. The CDR3 runs to 15 residues. V was clipped by 8 bases and J by 1 base; unmatched bases: 6. DNA of the CDR3: TGTGCCAGCGCTTTAGGGACAGGGAACACCGGGGAGCTGTTTTTT. Translated, it gives CASALGTGNTGELFF. The entire variable domain, with the rest obtained from reference TRBV7-2 and TRBJ2-2, is as follows: GAGVSQSPSNKVTEKGKDVELRCDPISGHTALYWYRQSLGQGLEFLIYFQGNSAPDKSGLPSDRFSAERTGGSVSTLTIQRTQQEDSAVYLCASALGTGNTGELFFGEGSRLTVL.